This T cell receptor (beta chain) appears in the sequencing data of a study of control samples from healthy donors and cancer patients. Profiled with immunoSEQ multiplex PCR; TCRdb holds only in-frame clones, not every one. Of approximately 170,000 clones in the sample, around 94% are singletons; the top ten hold roughly 1.5%. The germline V gene has CDR1 SNHLY and CDR2 FYNNEI. The CDR3 length is 11 residues. V was shortened by 8 bases and J by 9 bases, with 14 bases between the two germline ends. Material for sequencing was blood. The sequence came from a man aged 25-45 years in good health. The chain has TRBV2 and TRBJ2-7; D is possibly TRBD2 (5 bases). The CDR3 sequence is CASSQTTGQYF. DNA for the CDR3: TGTGCCAGCTCACAGACTACGGGGCAGTACTTC.